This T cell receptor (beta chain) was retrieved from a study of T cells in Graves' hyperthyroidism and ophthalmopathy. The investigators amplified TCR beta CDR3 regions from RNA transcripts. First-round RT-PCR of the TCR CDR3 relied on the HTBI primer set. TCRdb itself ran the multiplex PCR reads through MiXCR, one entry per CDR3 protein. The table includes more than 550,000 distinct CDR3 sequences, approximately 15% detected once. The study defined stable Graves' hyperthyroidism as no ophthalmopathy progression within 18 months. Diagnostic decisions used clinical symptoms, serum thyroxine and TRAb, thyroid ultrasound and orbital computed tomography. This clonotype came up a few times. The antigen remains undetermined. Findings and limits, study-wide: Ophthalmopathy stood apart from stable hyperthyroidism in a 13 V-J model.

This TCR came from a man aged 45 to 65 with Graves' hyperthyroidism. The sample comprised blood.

CDR3 sequence reads: CASSGAVGNKAGANVLTF. The CDR3 nucleotides read TGTGCCAGCAGCGGAGCTGTGGGGAATAAGGCTGGGGCCAACGTCCTGACTTTC. This chain connects TRBV5-5 to TRBJ2-6; no clear D gene. The CDR3 is made up of 18 amino acids. Trimming cost V 4 bases and J 2 bases, with 19 bases left between them. CDR1 is SGHKS and CDR2 is YYEKEE in the germline V gene (reference sequence).